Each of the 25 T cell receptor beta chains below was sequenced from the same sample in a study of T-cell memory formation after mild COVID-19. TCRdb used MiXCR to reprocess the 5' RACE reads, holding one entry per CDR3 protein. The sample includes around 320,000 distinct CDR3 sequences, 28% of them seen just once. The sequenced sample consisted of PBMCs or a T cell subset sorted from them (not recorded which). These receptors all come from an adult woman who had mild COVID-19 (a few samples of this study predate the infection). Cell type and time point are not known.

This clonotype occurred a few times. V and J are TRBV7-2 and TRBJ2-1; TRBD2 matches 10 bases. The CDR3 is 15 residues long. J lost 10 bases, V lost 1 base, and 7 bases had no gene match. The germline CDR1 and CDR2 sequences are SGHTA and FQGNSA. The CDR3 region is CASSLGLAGAGEQFF. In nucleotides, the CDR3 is TGTGCCAGCAGCTTAGGCCTAGCGGGAGCGGGGGAGCAGTTCTTC.

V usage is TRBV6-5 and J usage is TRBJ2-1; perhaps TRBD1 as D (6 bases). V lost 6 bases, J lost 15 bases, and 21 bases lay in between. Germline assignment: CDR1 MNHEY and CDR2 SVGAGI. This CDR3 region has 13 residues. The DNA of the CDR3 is TGTGCCAGCAGCCGAAGAACAGGGCCGGAGATGTTCTTC. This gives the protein CASSRRTGPEMFF.

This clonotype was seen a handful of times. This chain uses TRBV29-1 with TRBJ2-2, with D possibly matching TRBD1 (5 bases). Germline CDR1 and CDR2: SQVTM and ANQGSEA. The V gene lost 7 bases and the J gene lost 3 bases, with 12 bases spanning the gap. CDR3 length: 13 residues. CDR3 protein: CSARQGDTGELFF. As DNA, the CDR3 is TGCAGCGCTCGCCAGGGCGACACCGGGGAGCTGTTTTTT.

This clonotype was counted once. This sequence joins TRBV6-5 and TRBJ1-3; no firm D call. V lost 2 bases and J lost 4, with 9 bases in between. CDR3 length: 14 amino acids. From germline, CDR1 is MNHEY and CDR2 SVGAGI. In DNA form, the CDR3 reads TGTGCCAGCAGTTACGGCAGGAAGGGAAACACCATATATTTT. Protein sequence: CASSYGRKGNTIYF.

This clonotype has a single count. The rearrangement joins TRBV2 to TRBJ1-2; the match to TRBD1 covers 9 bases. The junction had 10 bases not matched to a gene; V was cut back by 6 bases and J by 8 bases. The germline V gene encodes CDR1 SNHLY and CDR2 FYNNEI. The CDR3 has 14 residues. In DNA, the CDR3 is TGTGCCAGCAGAACCCTCCGGGACAGGGAAGGCTACACCTTC. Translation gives CASRTLRDREGYTF.

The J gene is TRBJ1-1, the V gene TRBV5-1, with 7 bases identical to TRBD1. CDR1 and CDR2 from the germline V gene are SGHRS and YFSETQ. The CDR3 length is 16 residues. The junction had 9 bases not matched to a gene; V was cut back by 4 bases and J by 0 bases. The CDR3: CASSGGRGLMNTEAFF. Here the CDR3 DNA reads TGCGCCAGCAGCGGGGGGAGGGGGCTGATGAACACTGAAGCTTTCTTT.

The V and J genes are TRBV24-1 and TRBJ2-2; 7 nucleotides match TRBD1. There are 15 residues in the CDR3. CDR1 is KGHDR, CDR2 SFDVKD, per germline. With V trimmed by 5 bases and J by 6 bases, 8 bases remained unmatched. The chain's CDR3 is CATSALTGPSGELFF. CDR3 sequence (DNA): TGTGCCACCAGTGCTCTGACAGGGCCCTCCGGGGAGCTGTTTTTT.

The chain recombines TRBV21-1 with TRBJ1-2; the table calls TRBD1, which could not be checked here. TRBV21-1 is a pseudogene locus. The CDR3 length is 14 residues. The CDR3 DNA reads TGTGCCAGCAGCAAAGAGGCGGGGCTGAGTGGCTACACCTTC. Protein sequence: CASSKEAGLSGYTF.

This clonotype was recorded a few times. In nucleotides, the CDR3 is TGTGCCAGCAGAGGGGTAAGCTCCTACGAGCAGTACTTC. Its translation: CASRGVSSYEQYF. V usage is TRBV12-3 or TRBV12-4 and J usage is TRBJ2-7; tentatively, D is TRBD1 (5 bases). Trimming left V 6 bases short and J 0 bases short, with 9 bases between. The CDR3 is made up of 13 amino acids.

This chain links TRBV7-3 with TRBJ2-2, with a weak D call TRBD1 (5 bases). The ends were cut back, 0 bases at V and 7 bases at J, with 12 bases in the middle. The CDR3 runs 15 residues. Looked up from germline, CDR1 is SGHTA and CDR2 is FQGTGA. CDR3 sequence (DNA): TGTGCCAGCAGCTTAACGTCCAGGGCCGGCGGGGAGCTGTTTTTT. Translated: CASSLTSRAGGELFF.

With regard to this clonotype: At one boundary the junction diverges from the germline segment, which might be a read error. The CDR3 nucleotides read TGTGCTAGCAGCTTCGGGCAGGCAATTCAAGAGACCCAGTACTTC. Its translation: CASSFGQAIQETQYF. The rearrangement links TRBV7-7 to TRBJ2-5; D is undetermined. Germline V gives CDR1 SSHAT, CDR2 FNYEAQ (reference sequence). The CDR3 has 15 residues. Based on the CDR3 plus reference TRBV7-7 and TRBJ2-5, the full variable domain is GAGVSQSPRYKVTKRGQDVTLRCDPISSHATLYWYQQALGQGPEFLTYFNYEAQPDKSGLPSDRFSAERPEGSISTLTIQRTEQRDSAMYRCASSFGQAIQETQYFGPGTRLLVL.

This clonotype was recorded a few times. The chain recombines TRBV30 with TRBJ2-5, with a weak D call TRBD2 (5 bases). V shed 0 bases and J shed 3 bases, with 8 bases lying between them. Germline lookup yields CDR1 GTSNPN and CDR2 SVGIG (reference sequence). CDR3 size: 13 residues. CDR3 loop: CAWSVSGKETQYF. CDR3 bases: TGTGCCTGGAGTGTATCCGGGAAAGAGACCCAGTACTTC.

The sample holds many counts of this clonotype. The CDR3 DNA follows: TGTGCCAGCAGCCAATATCGCTGGGGTGAGCAGTTCTTC. Translation: CASSQYRWGEQFF. This chain links TRBV3-1 with TRBJ2-1; D is ambiguous. The V gene's germline CDR1 is LGHDT and CDR2 YNNKEL (reference sequence). Trimming pared 2 bases from V and 9 bases from J, leaving 11 bases between. The CDR3 spans 13 residues.

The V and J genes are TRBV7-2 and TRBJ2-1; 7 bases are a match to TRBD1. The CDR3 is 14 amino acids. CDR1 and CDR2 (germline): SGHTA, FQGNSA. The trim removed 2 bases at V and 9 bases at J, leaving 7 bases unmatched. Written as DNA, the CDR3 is TGTGCCAGCAGCTTAAGGGCAGGGGGTAGTGAGCAGTTCTTC. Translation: CASSLRAGGSEQFF.

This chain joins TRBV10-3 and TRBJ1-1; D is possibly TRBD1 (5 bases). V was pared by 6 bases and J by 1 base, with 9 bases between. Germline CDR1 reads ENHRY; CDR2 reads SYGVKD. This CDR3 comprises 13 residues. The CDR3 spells CAIRGTGNTEAFF. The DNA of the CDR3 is TGTGCCATCAGGGGGACGGGGAACACTGAAGCTTTCTTT.

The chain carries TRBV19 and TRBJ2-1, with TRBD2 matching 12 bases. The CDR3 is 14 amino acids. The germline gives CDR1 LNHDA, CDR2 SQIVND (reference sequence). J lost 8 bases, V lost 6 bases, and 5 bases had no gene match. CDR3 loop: CASRTTSGRDEQFF. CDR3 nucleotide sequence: TGTGCCAGTAGAACGACTAGCGGGAGAGATGAGCAGTTCTTC.

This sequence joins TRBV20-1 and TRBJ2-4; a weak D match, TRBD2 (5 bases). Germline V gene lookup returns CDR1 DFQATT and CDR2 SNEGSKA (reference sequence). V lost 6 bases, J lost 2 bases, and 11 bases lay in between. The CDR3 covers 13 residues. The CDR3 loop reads CSAPLGTKNIQYF. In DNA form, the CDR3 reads TGCAGTGCGCCACTCGGGACCAAAAACATTCAGTACTTC.

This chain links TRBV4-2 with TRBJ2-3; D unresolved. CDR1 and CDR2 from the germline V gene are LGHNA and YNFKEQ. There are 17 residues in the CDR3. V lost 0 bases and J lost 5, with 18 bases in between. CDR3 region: CASSQDSLNPIGDTQYF. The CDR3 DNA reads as TGTGCCAGCAGCCAAGATTCGCTAAATCCTATTGGAGATACGCAGTATTTT.

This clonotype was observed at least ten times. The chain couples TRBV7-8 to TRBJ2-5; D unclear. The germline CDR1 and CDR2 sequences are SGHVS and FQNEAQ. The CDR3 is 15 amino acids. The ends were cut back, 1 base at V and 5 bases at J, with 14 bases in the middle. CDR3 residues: CASSLEGASWETQYF. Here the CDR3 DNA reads TGTGCCAGCAGCTTAGAAGGTGCCTCCTGGGAGACCCAGTACTTC.

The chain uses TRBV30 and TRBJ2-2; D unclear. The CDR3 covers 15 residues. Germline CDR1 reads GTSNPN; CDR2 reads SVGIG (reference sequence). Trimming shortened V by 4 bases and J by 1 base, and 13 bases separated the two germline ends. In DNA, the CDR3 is TGTGCCTGGACGCCCGACGGCGGGAACACCGGGGAGCTGTTTTTT. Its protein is CAWTPDGGNTGELFF.

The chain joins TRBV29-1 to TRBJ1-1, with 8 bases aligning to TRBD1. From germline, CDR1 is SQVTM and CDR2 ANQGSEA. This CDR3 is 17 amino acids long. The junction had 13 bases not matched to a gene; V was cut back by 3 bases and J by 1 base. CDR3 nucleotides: TGCAGCGTTGAGGTTTGGACAGGGCCGACAGGGAACACTGAAGCTTTCTTT. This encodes CSVEVWTGPTGNTEAFF. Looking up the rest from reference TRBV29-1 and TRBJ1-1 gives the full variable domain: SAVISQKPSRDICQRGTSLTIQCQVDSQVTMMFWYRQQPGQSLTLIATANQGSEATYESGFVIDKFPISRPNLTFSTLTVSNMSPEDSSIYLCSVEVWTGPTGNTEAFFGQGTRLTVV.

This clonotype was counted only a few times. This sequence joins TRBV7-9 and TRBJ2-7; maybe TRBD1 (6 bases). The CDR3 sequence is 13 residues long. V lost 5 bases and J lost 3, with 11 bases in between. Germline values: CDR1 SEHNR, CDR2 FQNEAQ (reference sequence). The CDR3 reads CASSPGEDYEQYF. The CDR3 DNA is TGTGCCAGCAGCCCAGGGGAAGACTACGAGCAGTACTTC.

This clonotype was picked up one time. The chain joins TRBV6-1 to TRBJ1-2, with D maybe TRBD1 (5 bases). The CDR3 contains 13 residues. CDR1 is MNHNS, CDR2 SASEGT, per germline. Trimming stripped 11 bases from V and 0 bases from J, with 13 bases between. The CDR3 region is CAGQTAANYGYTF. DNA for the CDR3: TGTGCCGGTCAGACAGCAGCTAACTATGGCTACACCTTC.

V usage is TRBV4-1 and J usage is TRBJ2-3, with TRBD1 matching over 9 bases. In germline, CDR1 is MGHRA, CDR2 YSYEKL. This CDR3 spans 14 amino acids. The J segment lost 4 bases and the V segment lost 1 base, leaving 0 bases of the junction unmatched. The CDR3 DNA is TGCGCCAGCAGCCAAGGGGACAGGGCAGATACGCAGTATTTT. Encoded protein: CASSQGDRADTQYF.

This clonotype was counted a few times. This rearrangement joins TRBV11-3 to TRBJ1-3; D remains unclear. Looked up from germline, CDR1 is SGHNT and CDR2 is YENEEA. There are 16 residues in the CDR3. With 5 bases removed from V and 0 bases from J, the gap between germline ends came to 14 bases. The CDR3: CASSPTLYSSGNTIYF. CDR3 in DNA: TGTGCCAGCAGCCCAACCCTTTACAGCTCTGGAAACACCATATATTTT.